The T cell receptor beta chain described here comes from a study of blood T cells in healthy people across ages. Findings of the study overall: Diversity was higher, and naive CD4+ cells more numerous, in long-lived donors than in aged donors.

This clonotype was counted between two and nine times. Its target is unknown. A second about 6 to 12 cycle PCR used barcoded and J-beta primers. A 12-random-nucleotide template-switch adaptor tagged each cDNA molecule. One entry per CDR3 protein, called by TCRdb with MiXCR from the 5' RACE reads. This sample has 890,000 or so distinct CDR3 sequences, with under 80% found just once. Sequenced input: blood. The TCR originated in a man younger than 40 in good health.

Written as DNA, the CDR3 is TGCGCCAGCAGCCAAGTGGAGGGGGAGACCCAGTACTTC. Its protein product is CASSQVEGETQYF. The chain couples TRBV4-3 to TRBJ2-5, with D tentatively TRBD2 (6 bases). The CDR3 covers 13 residues. V shed 1 base and J shed 5 bases, with 8 bases lying between them. Germline V lookup: CDR1 LGHNA, CDR2 YSLEER.